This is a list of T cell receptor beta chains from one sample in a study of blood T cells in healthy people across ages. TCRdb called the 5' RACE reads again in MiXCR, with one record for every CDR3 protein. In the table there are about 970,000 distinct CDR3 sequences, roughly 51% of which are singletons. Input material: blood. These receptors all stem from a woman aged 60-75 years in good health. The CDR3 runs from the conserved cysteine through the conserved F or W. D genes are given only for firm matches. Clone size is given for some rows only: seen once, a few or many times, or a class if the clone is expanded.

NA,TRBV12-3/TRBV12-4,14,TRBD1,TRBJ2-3,CASREGGSSDTQYF,TGTGCCAGCAGGGAAGGGGGCAGTTCAGATACGCAGTATTTT
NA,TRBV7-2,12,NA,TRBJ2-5,CAGSYPGGTQYF,TGTGCCGGCAGCTACCCCGGGGGTACCCAGTACTTC
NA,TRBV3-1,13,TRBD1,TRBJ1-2,CASSQSGTATYTF,TGTGCCAGCAGCCAATCCGGGACAGCGACCTACACCTTC
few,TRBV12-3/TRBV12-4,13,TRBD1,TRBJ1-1,CASAGTGNTEAFF,TGTGCCAGCGCGGGGACAGGTAACACTGAAGCTTTCTTT
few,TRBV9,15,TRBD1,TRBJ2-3,CASSVGTGGTDTQYF,TGTGCCAGCAGCGTCGGGACAGGCGGGACAGATACGCAGTATTTT
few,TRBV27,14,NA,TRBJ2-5,CASSPGSPRETQYF,TGTGCCAGCAGTCCGGGAAGCCCTCGAGAGACCCAGTACTTC
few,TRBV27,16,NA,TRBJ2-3,CASSLYFGARTDTQYF,TGTGCCAGCAGTTTATATTTTGGCGCCCGCACAGATACGCAGTATTTT
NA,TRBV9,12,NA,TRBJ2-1,CSSSEVGRGQFF,TGTTCCAGCAGCGAGGTCGGCAGGGGGCAGTTCTTC
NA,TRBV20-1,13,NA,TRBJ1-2,CSASGQFNYGYTF,TGCAGTGCTAGTGGTCAGTTTAACTATGGCTACACCTTC
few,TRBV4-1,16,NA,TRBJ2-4,CASSQDPGRAKNIQYF,TGCGCCAGCAGCCAAGATCCCGGACGAGCCAAAAACATTCAGTACTTC
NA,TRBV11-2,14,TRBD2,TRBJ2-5,CASSPGLAGALPYF,TGTGCCAGCAGCCCCGGACTAGCGGGAGCCCTTCCGTACTTC
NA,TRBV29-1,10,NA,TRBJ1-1,CSVRPGEAFF,TGCAGCGTACGACCGGGAGAAGCTTTCTTT
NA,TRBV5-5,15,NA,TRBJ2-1,CASRTPTGHPNEQFF,TGTGCCAGCAGAACACCGACGGGACACCCCAATGAGCAGTTCTTC
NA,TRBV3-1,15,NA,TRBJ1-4,CASSQEGGGNEKLFF,TGTGCCAGCAGCCAAGAAGGTGGAGGTAATGAAAAACTGTTTTTT
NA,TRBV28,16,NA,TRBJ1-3,CASGFQGSIRRNTIYF,TGTGCCAGCGGTTTCCAGGGATCGATACGGCGAAACACCATATATTTT
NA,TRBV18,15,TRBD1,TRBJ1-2,CASSRGLDRNYGYTF,TGTGCCAGCTCACGTGGATTGGACAGGAACTATGGCTACACCTTC
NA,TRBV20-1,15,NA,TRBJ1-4,CSARDLAQGGEKLFF,TGCAGTGCTAGAGATCTTGCTCAGGGTGGCGAAAAACTGTTTTTT
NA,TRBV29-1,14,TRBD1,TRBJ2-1,CSVESTGGSQKEFF,TGCAGCGTTGAATCTACAGGGGGATCCCAGAAAGAGTTCTTC
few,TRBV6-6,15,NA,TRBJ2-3,CASSHGRSGTDTQYF,TGTGCCAGCAGCCACGGGCGCTCAGGGACAGATACGCAGTATTTT
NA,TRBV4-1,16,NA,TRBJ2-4,CASSQEPSQGKNIQYF,TGCGCCAGCAGCCAAGAGCCGTCACAGGGAAAAAACATTCAGTACTTC
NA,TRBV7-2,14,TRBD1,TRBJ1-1,CASSLAQGETEAFF,TGTGCCAGCAGCTTAGCGCAGGGGGAAACTGAAGCTTTCTTT
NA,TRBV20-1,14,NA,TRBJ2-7,CSARGGSGEGEQYF,TGCAGTGCTAGAGGCGGTAGCGGAGAAGGCGAGCAGTACTTC
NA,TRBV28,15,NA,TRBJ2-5,CASSFTELAQETQYF,TGTGCCAGCAGTTTTACGGAACTAGCTCAAGAGACCCAGTACTTC
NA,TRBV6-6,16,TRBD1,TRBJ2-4,CASSSGQGLAKNIQYF,TGTGCCAGCAGTTCCGGACAGGGACTAGCCAAAAACATTCAGTACTTC
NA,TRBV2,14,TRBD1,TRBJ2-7,CASGGQGVSYEQYF,TGTGCCAGCGGTGGACAGGGAGTGTCCTACGAGCAGTACTTC
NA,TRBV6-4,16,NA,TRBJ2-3,CASSDSGLPSTDTQYF,TGTGCCAGCAGTGACTCTGGGCTCCCTAGCACAGATACGCAGTATTTT
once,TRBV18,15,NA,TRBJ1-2,CASSPIESSNYGYTF,TGTGCCAGCTCACCAATTGAATCATCTAACTATGGCTACACCTTC
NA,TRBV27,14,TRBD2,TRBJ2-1,CATLGLAGGGEQFF,TGTGCCACCCTGGGGCTAGCGGGAGGGGGTGAGCAGTTCTTC
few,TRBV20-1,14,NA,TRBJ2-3,CSARDQAPKDTQYF,TGCAGTGCAAGGGACCAGGCCCCGAAAGATACGCAGTATTTT
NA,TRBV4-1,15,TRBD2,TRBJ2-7,CASSQELAAPYEQYF,TGCGCCAGCAGCCAAGAGCTAGCGGCCCCCTACGAGCAGTACTTC
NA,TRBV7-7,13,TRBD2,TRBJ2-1,CASSPEREGQQFF,TGTGCCAGCAGCCCCGAGCGGGAGGGCCAACAGTTCTTC
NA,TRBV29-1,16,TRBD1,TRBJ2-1,CSVPMGETGVGNEQFF,TGCAGCGTCCCAATGGGGGAGACAGGGGTGGGTAATGAGCAGTTCTTC
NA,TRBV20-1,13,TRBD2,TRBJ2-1,CSVPGLALNEQFF,TGCAGTGTTCCGGGACTAGCACTGAATGAGCAGTTCTTC
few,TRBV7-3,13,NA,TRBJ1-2,CASSLGSSYGYTF,TGTGCCAGCAGCCTAGGCTCCTCCTATGGCTACACCTTC
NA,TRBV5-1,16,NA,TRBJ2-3,CASSLFGGGHTDTQYF,TGCGCCAGCAGCTTGTTCGGCGGGGGCCACACAGATACGCAGTATTTT
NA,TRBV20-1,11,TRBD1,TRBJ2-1,CSATGWHEQFF,TGCAGTGCGACAGGGTGGCATGAGCAGTTCTTC
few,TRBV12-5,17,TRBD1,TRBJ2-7,CASGLPPGQGAPYEQYF,TGTGCTAGTGGTTTGCCACCAGGGCAGGGGGCCCCTTACGAGCAGTACTTC
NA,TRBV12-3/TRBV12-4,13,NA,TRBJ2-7,CASSTLAKGEQYF,TGTGCCAGCAGTACCTTGGCCAAGGGCGAGCAGTACTTC
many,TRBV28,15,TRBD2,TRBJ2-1,CASSLLAGVYNEQFF,TGTGCCAGCAGTCTCCTAGCGGGAGTCTACAATGAGCAGTTCTTC
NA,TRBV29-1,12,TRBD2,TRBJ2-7,CSVGLAGNEQYF,TGCAGCGTTGGGCTAGCGGGTAACGAGCAGTACTTC
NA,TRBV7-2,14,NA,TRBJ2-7,CASSLAYSGYEQYF,TGTGCCAGCAGCTTAGCATACTCAGGATACGAGCAGTACTTC
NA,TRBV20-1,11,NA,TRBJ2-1,CTPFRSAEQFF,TGCACCCCCTTTCGAAGCGCGGAGCAGTTCTTC
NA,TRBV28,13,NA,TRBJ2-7,CASSPFPRTTSYF,TGTGCCAGCAGCCCATTCCCTCGGACAACTTCGTACTTC
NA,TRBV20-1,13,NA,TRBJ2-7,CSATSGGPYEQYF,TGCAGTGCTACAAGCGGCGGCCCCTACGAGCAGTACTTC
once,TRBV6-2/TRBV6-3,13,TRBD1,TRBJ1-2,CASRGDSPRGYTF,TGTGCCAGCAGGGGGGACAGCCCTAGAGGCTACACCTTC